The clone carrying this T cell receptor (beta chain) was found a few times. No antigen is known for it. The data were taken from a study of blood T cells in healthy people across ages. Study-wide results and caveats: Per million T cells, TCR beta diversity dropped roughly linearly as age increased.

The trim removed 4 bases at V and 5 bases at J, leaving 14 bases unmatched. The CDR3 consists of 16 residues. The use of a sample-barcoded 5' primer and a J-beta primer mix characterized a second PCR of about 7 to 12 cycles. The template-switch adaptor was a 5' adaptor with 12 random nucleotides. It tagged each cDNA molecule. No fewer than 3 million CDR3-containing paired-end reads came from each sample. TCRdb recomputed calls from the 5' RACE reads with MiXCR, one row per CDR3 protein. The sample includes some 1,800,000 distinct CDR3 sequences, 39% of them seen just once. Sequencing was performed on blood. The chain joins TRBV12-3 or TRBV12-4 to TRBJ2-7; 7 bases fit TRBD2. This TCR was sampled from a human donor in good health. The CDR3 DNA sequence: TGTGCCAGCAGTTCATCCGGGACTACGAGGACCCACGAGCAGTACTTC. This encodes CASSSSGTTRTHEQYF.